This section outlines one T cell receptor (beta chain) sequence together with its context. Antigen unknown. The CDR3 has 16 residues. The germline V gene encodes CDR1 SGHTA and CDR2 FQGNSA. In eight separate reactions per sample, cDNA was generated. UMIs with a 6-nucleotide sample barcode were added by template switching. TCRdb re-called the 5' RACE reads; every CDR3 protein appears as one record, without DNA. The sample shows more than 350,000 distinct CDR3 sequences, and around 2.4% sits with its ten largest clones. The sample belongs to a study of monozygotic twins with inflammatory bowel disease. The study, taken as a whole, reports: Lower sharing of clonotypes with other individuals was seen in IBD patients than in healthy twins. This was most marked in patients showing signs of disease activity.

This chain links TRBV7-2 with TRBJ1-3; TCRdb picks TRBD1, but there is no DNA to check that call. This TCR came from a human donor with ulcerative colitis or Crohn's disease, or a healthy co-twin of an affected twin (not recorded which). The sequencing input was blood. The CDR3 loop reads CASSLMGQRSGNTIYF.